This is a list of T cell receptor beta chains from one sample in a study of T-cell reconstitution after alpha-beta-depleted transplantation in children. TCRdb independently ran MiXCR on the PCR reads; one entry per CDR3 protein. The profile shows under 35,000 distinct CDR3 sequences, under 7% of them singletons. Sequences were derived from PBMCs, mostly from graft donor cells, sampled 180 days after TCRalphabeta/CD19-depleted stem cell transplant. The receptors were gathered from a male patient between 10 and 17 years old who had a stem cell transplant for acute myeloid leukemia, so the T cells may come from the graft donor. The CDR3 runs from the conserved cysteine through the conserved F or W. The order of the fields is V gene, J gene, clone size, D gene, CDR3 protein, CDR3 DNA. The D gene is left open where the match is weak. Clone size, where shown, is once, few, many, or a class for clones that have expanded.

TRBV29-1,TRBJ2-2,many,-,CSAARESAGELFF,TGCAGCGCTGCCCGGGAGTCCGCCGGGGAGCTGTTTTTT
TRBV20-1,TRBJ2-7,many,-,CSALEAVYEQYF,TGCAGTGCCTTAGAGGCGGTCTACGAGCAGTACTTC
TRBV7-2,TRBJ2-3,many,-,CASSIREDTQYF,TGTGCCAGCAGCATTAGGGAAGATACGCAGTATTTT
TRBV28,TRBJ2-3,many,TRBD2,CASSLSGGGYGGTDTQYF,TGTGCCAGCTCCCTCAGCGGCGGGGGGTATGGTGGCACAGATACGCAGTATTTT
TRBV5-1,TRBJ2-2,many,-,CASSQGPTGELFF,TGCGCCAGCAGCCAGGGTCCCACCGGGGAGCTGTTTTTT
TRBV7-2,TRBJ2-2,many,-,CASSLVGSATGELFF,TGTGCCAGCAGCTTAGTGGGGTCGGCCACCGGGGAGCTGTTTTTT
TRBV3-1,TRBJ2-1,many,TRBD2,CASSQGRTSGPGNEQFF,TGTGCCAGCAGCCAAGGAAGGACTAGCGGACCTGGGAATGAGCAGTTCTTC
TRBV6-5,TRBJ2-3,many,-,CASSTQGGLTDTQYF,TGTGCCAGCAGCACTCAGGGGGGCCTCACAGATACGCAGTATTTT
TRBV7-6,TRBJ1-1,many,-,CASSPVTGSTEAFF,TGTGCCAGCAGCCCAGTTACAGGAAGCACTGAAGCTTTCTTT
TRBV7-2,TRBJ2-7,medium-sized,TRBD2,CASSFTSGSPSYEQYF,TGTGCCAGCAGCTTTACTAGCGGGAGTCCCTCCTACGAGCAGTACTTC
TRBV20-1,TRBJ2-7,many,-,CSASQTGRPYEQYF,TGCAGTGCTAGCCAGACGGGGAGACCCTACGAGCAGTACTTC
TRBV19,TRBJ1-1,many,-,CASSIVGRTEAFF,TGTGCCAGTAGTATAGTTGGGAGGACTGAAGCTTTCTTT
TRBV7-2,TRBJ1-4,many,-,CASSLVQGEKLFF,TGTGCCAGCAGCTTAGTTCAAGGCGAAAAACTGTTTTTT
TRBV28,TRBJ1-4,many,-,CASSLTGLNEKLFF,TGTGCCAGCAGTTTGACAGGACTTAATGAAAAACTGTTTTTT
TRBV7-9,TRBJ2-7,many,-,CASRMGPAEKYF,TGTGCCAGCCGCATGGGGCCAGCCGAGAAGTACTTC
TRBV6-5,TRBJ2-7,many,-,CASSYSRDNYEQYF,TGTGCCAGCAGTTACAGTAGGGACAACTACGAGCAGTACTTC
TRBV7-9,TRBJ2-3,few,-,CASSLRTTDRTDTQYF,TGTGCCAGCAGCTTAAGGACAACCGACCGCACAGATACGCAGTATTTT
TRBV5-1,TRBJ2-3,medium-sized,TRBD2,CASGTSGREVATQYF,TGCGCCAGCGGGACTAGCGGGAGGGAGGTGGCTACGCAGTATTTT
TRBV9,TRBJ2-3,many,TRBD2,CASRSGLELDTQYF,TGTGCCAGCAGATCCGGACTAGAACTAGATACGCAGTATTTT
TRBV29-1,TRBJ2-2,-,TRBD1,CSDYRGENTGELFF,TGCAGCGATTACAGGGGGGAGAACACCGGGGAGCTGTTTTTT
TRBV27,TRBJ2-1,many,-,CASSFGGRLNNEQFF,TGTGCCAGCAGTTTTGGAGGGAGACTTAACAATGAGCAGTTCTTC
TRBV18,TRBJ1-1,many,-,CANSETANTEAFF,TGTGCCAATTCGGAGACAGCGAACACTGAAGCTTTCTTT
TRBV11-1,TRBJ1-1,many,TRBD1,CASSLLGQGYTEAFF,TGTGCCAGCAGCTTACTAGGACAGGGGTACACTGAAGCTTTCTTT
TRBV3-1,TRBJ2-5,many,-,CASSGRVSDETQYF,TGTGCCAGCAGCGGGCGGGTGTCCGACGAGACCCAGTACTTC
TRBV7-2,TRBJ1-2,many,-,CASSMGVYGYTF,TGTGCCAGCAGCATGGGGGTCTATGGCTACACCTTC
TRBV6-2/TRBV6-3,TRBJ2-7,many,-,CASSYNRGGYEQYF,TGTGCCAGCAGTTACAACAGAGGGGGCTACGAGCAGTACTTC
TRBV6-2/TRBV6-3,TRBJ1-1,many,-,CASRGLMGGARNTEAFF,TGTGCCAGCAGAGGGCTAATGGGAGGGGCGCGGAACACTGAAGCTTTCTTT
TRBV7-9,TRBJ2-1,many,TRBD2,CASSLYLTSDNEQFF,TGTGCCAGCAGCTTATATCTGACTAGCGACAATGAGCAGTTCTTC